This T cell receptor (beta chain) was identified in a study of blood T cell repertoires in COVID-19. For the study at large: From T cells, B-cell-depleted T cells, or PBMCs came the material, which was cDNA or gDNA.

In the source study's methods: Estimation of nucleated cell counts was performed using reference gene primer amplification. Profiled with immunoSEQ multiplex PCR; TCRdb holds only in-frame clones, not every one. V and J calls plus clone size are reproduced from that table; the DNA served to infer D and trimming. The sample holds fewer than 200,000 clones; about 89% are singletons and the top ten take 1.9%. Germline-derived CDR1 and CDR2 are SEHNR and FQNEAQ (reference sequence). V was pared by 4 bases and J by 2 bases, with 9 bases between. The CDR3 spans 13 residues. The chain joins TRBV7-9 to TRBJ2-7; perhaps TRBD2 as D (6 bases). The TCR sequence derives from a man younger than 35 who had recovered from COVID-19. The sequencing sample was made of peripheral blood. This chain's CDR3 is CASSSGLPYEQYF. DNA for the CDR3: TGTGCCAGCAGCTCGGGACTTCCCTACGAGCAGTACTTC.